Below, 32 T cell receptor beta chains from the same sample are listed, as sequenced in a study of technical replicates of blood from several donors (dated by TCRdb to between 2016 and 2019). The library was obtained by the immunoSEQ multiplex PCR assay. The source is immuneACCESS, and TCRdb retained only in-frame sequences with V and J called. Part of the clones is not carried over; for the studies checked, unresolved V genes explain less than half of this, and the remainder is unexplained. The sample records approximately 58,000 clones, 75% to 90% of which are singletons. The ten biggest clones cover about 5.4% of the sample. Sequencing was performed on PBMCs. The receptor source for this set is a human donor in good health. Some clones in this sample may be carry-over from other donors' samples.

The rearrangement joins TRBV4-3 to TRBJ1-4; maybe TRBD1 (6 bases). Trimming stripped 0 bases from V and 7 bases from J, with 21 bases between. The CDR3 covers 18 residues. CDR1 and CDR2 (germline): LGHNA, YSLEER. CDR3 residues: CASSQDFRVEQGPEKLFF. CDR3 DNA sequence: TGCGCCAGCAGCCAAGATTTCCGGGTCGAGCAGGGGCCTGAAAAACTGTTTTTT.

This clone was recorded only once. V gene TRBV4-3 combines with J gene TRBJ1-5, with D maybe TRBD1 (6 bases). There are 15 residues in the CDR3. With 3 bases removed from V and 3 bases from J, the gap between germline ends came to 12 bases. Germline V gives CDR1 LGHNA, CDR2 YSLEER. The CDR3 here is CASSQGQGHNQPQHF. CDR3 sequence (DNA): TGCGCCAGCAGCCAGGGGCAGGGGCACAATCAGCCCCAGCATTTT.

The chain joins TRBV7-9 to TRBJ1-6, with a tentative D call TRBD1 (5 bases). This CDR3 has 14 residues. Germline CDR1 is SEHNR and CDR2 is FQNEAQ (reference sequence). Between the trimmed V and J ends, which lost 5 bases and 4 bases, there was a span of 9 bases. The CDR3 protein is CASSPDTYNSPLHF. DNA for the CDR3: TGTGCCAGCAGCCCGGACACATATAATTCACCCCTCCACTTT.

The DNA of the CDR3 is TGTGCCAGCAGCCAAGGTTCAGGGGGCGCAGCTAATGAAAAACTGTTTTTT. This codes for CASSQGSGGAANEKLFF. V and J are TRBV4-2 and TRBJ1-4; TRBD1 matches 8 bases. The J segment lost 3 bases and the V segment lost 1 base, leaving 7 bases of the junction unmatched. There are 17 residues in the CDR3. Germline V lookup: CDR1 LGHNA, CDR2 YNFKEQ.

Here the CDR3 DNA reads TGCGCCAGCAGCCAAGGGCCCTCCGGGACAGTCATGGGGTATGGCTACACCTTC. Its translation is CASSQGPSGTVMGYGYTF. This chain connects TRBV4-1 to TRBJ1-2, with 7 nucleotides matching TRBD1. The CDR3 length is 18 residues. The J segment lost 5 bases and the V segment lost 1 base, leaving 16 bases of the junction unmatched. Per germline, CDR1 MGHRA and CDR2 YSYEKL.

In its sample, this clone was seen a few times. This sequence joins TRBV7-2 and TRBJ1-2; possible D gene TRBD1, 6 bases. The V gene lost 2 bases and the J gene lost 1 base, with 20 bases spanning the gap. From germline, CDR1 is SGHTA and CDR2 FQGNSA. This CDR3 is 18 amino acids long. The CDR3 DNA reads TGTGCCAGCAGCTTAACCGCCTCCAGGACAGTGATTAACTATGGCTACACCTTC. Translated: CASSLTASRTVINYGYTF.

The rearrangement joins TRBV9 to TRBJ2-1; TRBD2 matches at 11 bases. The CDR3 sequence is 18 residues long. The V gene's germline CDR1 is SGDLS and CDR2 YYNGEE. V trimming: 0 bases; J trimming: 0 bases; junction bases outside the gene matches: 5. As DNA, the CDR3 is TGTGCCAGCAGCGTAGCCCTAGCGGGAGGTTACTCCTACAATGAGCAGTTCTTC. Residues: CASSVALAGGYSYNEQFF.

This rearrangement joins TRBV29-1 to TRBJ2-7; TRBD2 agrees at 7 bases. With V trimmed by 3 bases and J by 4 bases, 12 bases remained unmatched. The CDR3 consists of 15 residues. From germline, CDR1 is SQVTM and CDR2 ANQGSEA. CDR3 region: CSVDQEGAGMYEQYF. DNA for the CDR3: TGCAGCGTTGACCAAGAGGGAGCGGGGATGTACGAGCAGTACTTC.

The V and J genes are TRBV11-2 and TRBJ1-2, with TRBD1 as a possible D gene (5 bases). CDR1 and CDR2 (germline): SGHAT, FQNNGV. This CDR3 is built from 13 residues. Trimming removed 9 bases from V and 4 bases from J, with 15 bases in between. The CDR3 sequence is CASKLNTGYGYTF. In DNA, the CDR3 is TGTGCCAGTAAGCTTAATACAGGCTATGGCTACACCTTC.

The V and J genes are TRBV2 and TRBJ2-1; D remains ambiguous. Germline V gene lookup returns CDR1 SNHLY and CDR2 FYNNEI. There are 14 residues in the CDR3. With 5 bases removed from V and 2 bases from J, the gap between germline ends came to 10 bases. This CDR3 reads CASSRLGPYNEQFF. The CDR3 DNA follows: TGTGCCAGCAGTCGCTTGGGCCCCTACAATGAGCAGTTCTTC.

There are a few counts of this clone. The chain employs TRBV9 and TRBJ2-1; 7 bases match TRBD2. This CDR3 is built from 15 residues. Germline V gene lookup returns CDR1 SGDLS and CDR2 YYNGEE. The trim removed 4 bases at V and 0 bases at J, leaving 4 bases unmatched. The CDR3: CASSLRTSSYNEQFF. In DNA form, the CDR3 reads TGTGCCAGCAGCCTCCGGACTAGCTCCTACAATGAGCAGTTCTTC.

V and J are TRBV6-1 and TRBJ1-1, with 9 bases matching TRBD1. V was pared by 4 bases and J by 0 bases, with 3 bases of the junction left unmatched. This CDR3 contains 15 residues. Per the germline V gene, CDR1 is MNHNS and CDR2 is SASEGT. The CDR3 region is CASSGGQGLNTEAFF. CDR3 nucleotide sequence: TGTGCCAGCAGTGGAGGACAGGGGTTGAACACTGAAGCTTTCTTT.

The chain joins TRBV5-1 to TRBJ1-1, with D uncertain. Germline values: CDR1 SGHRS, CDR2 YFSETQ. Trimming took off 0 bases at V and 4 bases at J, with 16 bases between the two ends. CDR3 length: 16 residues. The CDR3 protein is CASSLGPAGESTEAFF. CDR3 in DNA: TGCGCCAGCAGCTTGGGTCCCGCCGGGGAGAGCACTGAAGCTTTCTTT.

The rearrangement joins TRBV30 to TRBJ2-1; possible D gene TRBD2, 6 bases. The CDR3 has 13 amino acids. V was cut by 2 bases and J by 11 bases, with 16 bases left in between. Germline CDR1 and CDR2: GTSNPN and SVGIG (reference sequence). CDR3 DNA: TGTGCCTGGAGTATGTCTAGCGCCCGGAAGCAGTTCTTC. Translated: CAWSMSSARKQFF.

The J gene is TRBJ2-3, the V gene TRBV4-3; 10 nucleotides agree with TRBD2. The V and J ends lost 2 bases and 9 bases, in that order; junction bases with no gene match: 8. CDR3 length: 15 amino acids. Germline loops: CDR1 LGHNA, CDR2 YSLEER. CDR3 protein: CASSQKTSGAGTQYF. The CDR3, as DNA: TGCGCCAGCAGCCAAAAAACTAGCGGGGCAGGCACGCAGTATTTT.

The chain uses TRBV5-6 and TRBJ2-7; TRBD2 matches at 9 bases. The length of the CDR3 is 15 residues. With 4 bases clipped from V and 6 bases from J, the junction kept 11 bases outside the gene matches. Per germline, CDR1 SGHDT and CDR2 YYEEEE. The CDR3 region has the DNA TGTGCCAGCAGCCCTGCGGGGGGGGGCAGGGGCGAGCAGTACTTC. It is translated as CASSPAGGGRGEQYF.

This chain joins TRBV6-5 and TRBJ1-5; D gene unclear. The germline V gene encodes CDR1 MNHEY and CDR2 SVGAGI. The CDR3 length is 12 residues. Trimming shortened V by 6 bases and J by 3 bases, and 6 bases separated the two germline ends. The DNA for the CDR3 is TGTGCCAGCAGCGACTACAATCAGCCCCAGCATTTT. Translating it yields CASSDYNQPQHF.

This clone has a handful of counts. The CDR3 DNA sequence: TGTGCCAGCAGCTTGGGGGGACTAGCGGGGCTCACAGATACGCAGTATTTT. Protein: CASSLGGLAGLTDTQYF. V is TRBV5-5 and J is TRBJ2-3; TRBD2 aligns across 13 bases. This CDR3 is built from 17 residues. Germline CDR1 and CDR2: SGHKS and YYEKEE (reference sequence). Trimming cost V 0 bases and J 2 bases; bases outside gene matches: 3.

V and J are TRBV19 and TRBJ1-4; TRBD1 might be the D (6 bases). CDR1 LNHDA and CDR2 SQIVND come from the germline V gene (reference sequence). The V gene lost 5 bases and the J gene lost 3 bases, with 19 bases spanning the gap. The CDR3 length is 17 residues. CDR3 in DNA: TGTGCCAGTAGTCCCGGACAGTCTGCTACTTCTAATGAAAAACTGTTTTTT. Translated, it gives CASSPGQSATSNEKLFF.

This clone was recorded once. This chain links TRBV19 with TRBJ1-1; D might be TRBD1 (5 bases). Deletions cut 7 bases from V and 1 base from J, with 22 bases between. The germline gives CDR1 LNHDA, CDR2 SQIVND (reference sequence). The CDR3 length is 17 residues. The CDR3 sequence: CASTRSGGIRTNTEAFF. In DNA form, the CDR3 reads TGTGCCAGTACCCGCTCCGGGGGAATACGAACGAACACTGAAGCTTTCTTT. The complete variable domain, with remaining parts taken from reference TRBV19 and TRBJ1-1, reads DGGITQSPKYLFRKEGQNVTLSCEQNLNHDAMYWYRQDPGQGLRLIYYSQIVNDFQKGDIAEGYSVSREKKESFPLTVTSAQKNPTAFYLCASTRSGGIRTNTEAFFGQGTRLTVV.

The J gene is TRBJ2-5, the V gene TRBV9; the match to TRBD2 covers 7 bases. Germline lookup yields CDR1 SGDLS and CDR2 YYNGEE. The junction had 6 bases not matched to a gene; V was cut back by 0 bases and J by 1 base. The CDR3 length is 16 residues. In nucleotides, the CDR3 is TGTGCCAGCAGCGTAGATGTTGCGGGGGTCCAAGAGACCCAGTACTTC. Protein sequence: CASSVDVAGVQETQYF.

The rearrangement links TRBV9 to TRBJ2-5, with D perhaps matching TRBD1 (6 bases). Per the germline V gene, CDR1 is SGDLS and CDR2 is YYNGEE. Trimming left V 3 bases short and J 5 bases short, with 17 bases between. The CDR3 loop spans 15 amino acids. The CDR3 bases are TGTGCCAGCAGCGGGCCTGGCAGGGGTTTGGAGACCCAGTACTTC. Protein product: CASSGPGRGLETQYF.

V gene TRBV19 combines with J gene TRBJ1-1, with a tentative D call TRBD1 (5 bases). Germline lookup yields CDR1 LNHDA and CDR2 SQIVND (reference sequence). The CDR3 contains 13 residues. The V and J ends lost 6 bases and 4 bases respectively, with 12 bases between them. CDR3 residues: CASRPGGVTEAFF. CDR3 bases: TGTGCCAGTAGGCCCGGGGGGGTCACTGAAGCTTTCTTT.

The chain couples TRBV7-9 to TRBJ2-7, with 7 bases fitting TRBD2. With 3 bases clipped from V and 2 bases from J, the junction kept 4 bases outside the gene matches. In germline, CDR1 is SEHNR, CDR2 FQNEAQ (reference sequence). This CDR3 has 14 residues. The CDR3 DNA follows: TGTGCCAGCAGCTTCGGCGGGAGCGCCTACGAGCAGTACTTC. Amino acids: CASSFGGSAYEQYF.

The V gene is TRBV11-3, the J gene TRBJ2-1, with TRBD2 matching over 11 bases. After removal of 5 bases from V and 8 bases from J, the junction contained 8 bases not matched to a gene. Per germline, CDR1 SGHNT and CDR2 YENEEA. The CDR3 is made up of 15 amino acids. This CDR3 is CASSRGTSGIDEQFF. CDR3 DNA: TGTGCCAGCAGCAGGGGGACTAGCGGTATCGATGAGCAGTTCTTC.

The genes are TRBV7-3 and TRBJ2-7; 13 nucleotides agree with TRBD2. CDR3 size: 18 residues. CDR1 and CDR2 (germline): SGHTA, FQGTGA. V was pared by 7 bases and J by 0 bases, with 12 bases of the junction left unmatched. CDR3 in amino acids: CASTPRLAGGQSSYEQYF. In DNA form, the CDR3 reads TGTGCCAGCACCCCTAGACTAGCGGGGGGCCAGAGCTCCTACGAGCAGTACTTC.

V usage is TRBV7-7 and J usage is TRBJ2-5, with 8 bases aligning to TRBD2. V lost 5 bases, J lost 5 bases, and 13 bases stayed unmatched. CDR1 is SSHAT, CDR2 FNYEAQ, per germline (reference sequence). The CDR3 has 16 amino acids. For the CDR3, the DNA is TGTGCCAGCAGCCCTACTAGCGGACTAGGACGGGAGACCCAGTACTTC. Translation: CASSPTSGLGRETQYF. Full variable domain (remainder filled in from reference TRBV7-7 and TRBJ2-5): GAGVSQSPRYKVTKRGQDVTLRCDPISSHATLYWYQQALGQGPEFLTYFNYEAQPDKSGLPSDRFSAERPEGSISTLTIQRTEQRDSAMYRCASSPTSGLGRETQYFGPGTRLLVL.

This clone was recorded once. The V gene is TRBV7-9, the J gene TRBJ2-7; 7 nucleotides line up with TRBD2. Germline CDR1 SEHNR, CDR2 FQNEAQ (reference sequence). The V gene end was trimmed by 3 bases and the J gene end by 6 bases; junction bases not matched to a gene: 8. The CDR3 contains 14 residues. The CDR3: CASSLSAGVREQYF. CDR3 sequence (DNA): TGTGCCAGCAGCTTGTCTGCGGGAGTTCGCGAGCAGTACTTC.

The sample holds one count of this clone. The V and J genes are TRBV10-3 and TRBJ2-7; TRBD2 aligns across 9 bases. V shed 5 bases and J 6 bases; nucleotides not matched to a gene: 8. This CDR3 is built from 14 residues. Germline loops: CDR1 ENHRY, CDR2 SYGVKD. Written as DNA, the CDR3 is TGTGCCATCAGTAAACGGACTAGCGATTTCGAGCAGTACTTC. It specifies CAISKRTSDFEQYF.

This chain links TRBV6-5 with TRBJ2-3; TRBD2 is a possible D gene (7 bases). The CDR3 sequence is 13 residues long. V was cut by 2 bases and J by 7 bases, with 10 bases left in between. The V gene's germline CDR1 is MNHEY and CDR2 SVGAGI. DNA for the CDR3: TGTGCCAGCAGTTACGGGGGGGCAAATACGCAGTATTTT. Translation: CASSYGGANTQYF.

This clone was detected only once. The DNA for the CDR3 is TGTGCCAGCAGTGGTGGGAGGGCAAGTGGGGCCAACGTCCTGACTTTC. It codes for CASSGGRASGANVLTF. This sequence joins TRBV28 and TRBJ2-6; the match to TRBD2 covers 7 bases. J lost 3 bases, V lost 5 bases, and 7 bases had no gene match. The CDR3 is 16 amino acids. In germline, CDR1 is MDHEN, CDR2 SYDVKM.

The V and J genes are TRBV4-3 and TRBJ1-2, with TRBD1 as a possible D gene (6 bases). The germline CDR1 and CDR2 sequences are LGHNA and YSLEER. Between the trimmed V and J ends, which lost 4 bases and 4 bases, there was a span of 16 bases. The CDR3 length is 15 residues. The CDR3 DNA sequence: TGCGCCAGCAGCCCCCGGCCAGGGGTAGGCTATGGCTACACCTTC. Translated, it gives CASSPRPGVGYGYTF.